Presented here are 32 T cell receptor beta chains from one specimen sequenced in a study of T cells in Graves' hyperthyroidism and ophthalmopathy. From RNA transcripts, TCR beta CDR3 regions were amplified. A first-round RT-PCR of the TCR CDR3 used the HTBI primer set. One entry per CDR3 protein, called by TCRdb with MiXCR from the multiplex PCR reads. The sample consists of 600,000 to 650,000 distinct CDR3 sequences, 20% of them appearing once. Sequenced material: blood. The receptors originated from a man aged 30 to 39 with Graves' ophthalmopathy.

CDR3 residues: CASSTGTSRGDEQFF. In DNA, the CDR3 is TGTGCCAGTAGTACCGGGACTAGCCGGGGAGATGAGCAGTTCTTC. The genes are TRBV19 and TRBJ2-1; 9 bases agree with TRBD2. The CDR3 is 15 residues long. CDR1 is LNHDA, CDR2 SQIVND, per germline (reference sequence). After removal of 4 bases from V and 8 bases from J, the junction contained 9 bases not matched to a gene.

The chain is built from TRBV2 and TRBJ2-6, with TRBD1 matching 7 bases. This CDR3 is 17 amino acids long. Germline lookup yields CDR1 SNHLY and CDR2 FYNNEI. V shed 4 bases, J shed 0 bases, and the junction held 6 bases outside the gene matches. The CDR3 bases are TGTGCCAGCAGTGGTTGGGACAGAATCTCTGGGGCCAACGTCCTGACTTTC. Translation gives CASSGWDRISGANVLTF.

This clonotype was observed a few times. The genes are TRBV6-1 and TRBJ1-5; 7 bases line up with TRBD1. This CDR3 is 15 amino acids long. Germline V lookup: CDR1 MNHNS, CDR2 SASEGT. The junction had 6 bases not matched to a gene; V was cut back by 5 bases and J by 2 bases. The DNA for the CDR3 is TGTGCCAGCAGTATGACAGGGTCAGGCAATCAGCCCCAGCATTTT. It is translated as CASSMTGSGNQPQHF.

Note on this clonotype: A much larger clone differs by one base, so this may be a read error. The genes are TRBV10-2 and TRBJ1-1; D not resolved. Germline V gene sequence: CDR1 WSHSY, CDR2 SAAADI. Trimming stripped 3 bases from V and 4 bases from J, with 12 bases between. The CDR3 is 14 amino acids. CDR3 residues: CASSEKGITTEAFF. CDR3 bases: TGCGCCAGCAGTGAAAAGGGCATCACCACTGAAGCTTTCTTT.

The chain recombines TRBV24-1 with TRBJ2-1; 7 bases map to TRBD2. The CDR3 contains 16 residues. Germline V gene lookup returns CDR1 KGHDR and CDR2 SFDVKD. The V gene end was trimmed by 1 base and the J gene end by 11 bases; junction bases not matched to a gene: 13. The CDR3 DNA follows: TGTGCCACCAGTGATTTAACAGCGGGACGCGAGCTTCAGCAGTTCTTC. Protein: CATSDLTAGRELQQFF.

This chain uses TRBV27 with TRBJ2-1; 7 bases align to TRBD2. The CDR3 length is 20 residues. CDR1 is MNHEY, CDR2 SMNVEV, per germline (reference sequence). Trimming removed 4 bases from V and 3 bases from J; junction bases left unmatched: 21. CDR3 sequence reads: CASSSRAREAVRASYNEQFF. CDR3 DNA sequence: TGTGCCAGCAGTTCGCGGGCCCGGGAGGCGGTGCGGGCTAGCTACAATGAGCAGTTCTTC.

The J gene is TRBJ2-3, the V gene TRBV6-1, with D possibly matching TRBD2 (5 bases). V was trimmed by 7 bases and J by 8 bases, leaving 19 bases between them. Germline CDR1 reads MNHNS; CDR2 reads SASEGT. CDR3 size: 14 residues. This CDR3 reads CASTWASRGGTQYF. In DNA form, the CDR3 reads TGTGCCAGCACCTGGGCCTCTAGAGGAGGTACGCAGTATTTT.

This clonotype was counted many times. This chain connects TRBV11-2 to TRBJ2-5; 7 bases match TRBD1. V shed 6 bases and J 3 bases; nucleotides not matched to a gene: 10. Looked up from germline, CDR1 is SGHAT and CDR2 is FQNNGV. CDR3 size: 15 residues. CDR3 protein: CASSWGQMRKETQYF. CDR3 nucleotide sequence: TGTGCCAGCAGTTGGGGACAGATGAGAAAAGAGACCCAGTACTTC.

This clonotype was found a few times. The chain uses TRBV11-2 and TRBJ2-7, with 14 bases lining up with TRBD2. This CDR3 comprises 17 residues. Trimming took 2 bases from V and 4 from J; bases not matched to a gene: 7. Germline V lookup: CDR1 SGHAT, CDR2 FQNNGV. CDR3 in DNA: TGTGCCAGCAGCTTAACCCGCGGGACTAGCGGGAGTTACGAGCAGTACTTC. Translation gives CASSLTRGTSGSYEQYF.

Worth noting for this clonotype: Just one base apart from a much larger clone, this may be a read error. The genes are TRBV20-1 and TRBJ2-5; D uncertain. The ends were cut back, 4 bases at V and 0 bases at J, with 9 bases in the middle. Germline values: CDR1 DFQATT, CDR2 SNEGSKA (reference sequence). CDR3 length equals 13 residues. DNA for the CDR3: TGCAGTGCTAAACCTAAAAACCAAGAGACCCAGTACTTC. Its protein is CSAKPKNQETQYF.

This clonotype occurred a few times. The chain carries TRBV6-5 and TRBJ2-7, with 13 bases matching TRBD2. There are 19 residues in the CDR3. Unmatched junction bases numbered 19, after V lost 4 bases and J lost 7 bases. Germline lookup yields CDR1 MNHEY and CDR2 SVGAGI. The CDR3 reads CASSSLAGGPILPTWEQYF. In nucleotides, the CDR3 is TGTGCCAGCAGTTCACTAGCGGGAGGGCCGATACTCCCTACGTGGGAGCAGTACTTC.

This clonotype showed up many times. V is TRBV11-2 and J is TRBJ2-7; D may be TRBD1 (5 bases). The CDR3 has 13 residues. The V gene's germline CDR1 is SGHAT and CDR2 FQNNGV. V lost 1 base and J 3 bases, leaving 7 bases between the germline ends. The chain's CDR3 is CASSLATDYEQYF. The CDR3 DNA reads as TGTGCCAGCAGCTTAGCGACAGACTACGAGCAGTACTTC.

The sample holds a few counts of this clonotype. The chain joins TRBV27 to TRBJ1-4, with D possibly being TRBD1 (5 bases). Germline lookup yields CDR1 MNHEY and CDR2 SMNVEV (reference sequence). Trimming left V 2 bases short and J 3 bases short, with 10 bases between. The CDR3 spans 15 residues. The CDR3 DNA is TGTGCCAGCAGTTTAGGGGGAGGGCCTAATGAAAAACTGTTTTTT. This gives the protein CASSLGGGPNEKLFF.

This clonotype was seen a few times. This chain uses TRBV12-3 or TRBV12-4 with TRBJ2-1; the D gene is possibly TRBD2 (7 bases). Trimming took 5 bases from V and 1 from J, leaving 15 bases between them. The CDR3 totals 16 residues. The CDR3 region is CASSGRGRPSYNEQFF. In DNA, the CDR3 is TGTGCCAGCAGTGGGAGGGGGAGGCCGTCCTACAATGAGCAGTTCTTC.

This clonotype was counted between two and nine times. DNA of the CDR3: TGTGCCACCGATGGGTCCTCTGGAAACACCATATATTTT. It encodes CATDGSSGNTIYF. The J gene is TRBJ1-3, the V gene TRBV11-2; D gene uncertain. The CDR3 contains 13 residues. Germline CDR1 reads SGHAT; CDR2 reads FQNNGV. Trimming took 10 bases from V and 0 from J, leaving 10 bases between them.

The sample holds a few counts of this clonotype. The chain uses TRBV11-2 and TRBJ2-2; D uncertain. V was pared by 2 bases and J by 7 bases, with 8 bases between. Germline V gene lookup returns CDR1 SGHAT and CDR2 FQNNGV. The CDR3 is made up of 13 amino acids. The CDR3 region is CASSLLLDGELFF. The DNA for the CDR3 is TGTGCCAGCAGCTTATTACTTGACGGGGAGCTGTTTTTT.

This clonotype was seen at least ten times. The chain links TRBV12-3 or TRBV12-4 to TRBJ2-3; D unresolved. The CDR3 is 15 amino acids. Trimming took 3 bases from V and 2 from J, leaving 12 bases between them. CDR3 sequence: CASSFALSNTDTQYF. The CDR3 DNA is TGTGCCAGCAGTTTTGCACTCTCCAACACAGATACGCAGTATTTT.

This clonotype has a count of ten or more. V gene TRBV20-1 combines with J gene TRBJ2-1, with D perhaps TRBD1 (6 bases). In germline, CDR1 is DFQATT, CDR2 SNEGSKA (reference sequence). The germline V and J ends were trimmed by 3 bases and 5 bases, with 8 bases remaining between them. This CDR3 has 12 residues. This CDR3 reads CSARGQDNEQFF. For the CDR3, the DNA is TGCAGTGCTAGGGGACAAGACAATGAGCAGTTCTTC.

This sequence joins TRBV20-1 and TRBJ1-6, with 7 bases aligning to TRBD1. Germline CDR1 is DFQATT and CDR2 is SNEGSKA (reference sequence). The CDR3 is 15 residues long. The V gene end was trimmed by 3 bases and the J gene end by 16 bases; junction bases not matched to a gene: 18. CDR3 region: CSARSFQQGWAPLHF. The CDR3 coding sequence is TGCAGTGCTAGGTCTTTCCAACAGGGGTGGGCTCCGCTCCACTTT.

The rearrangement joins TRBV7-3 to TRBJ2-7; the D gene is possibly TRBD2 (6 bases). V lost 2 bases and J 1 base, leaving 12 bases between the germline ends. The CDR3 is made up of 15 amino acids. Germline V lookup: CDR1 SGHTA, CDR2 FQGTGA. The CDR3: CASSLGSGLSYEQYF. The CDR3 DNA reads TGTGCCAGCAGCTTAGGGTCGGGACTTTCCTACGAGCAGTACTTC.

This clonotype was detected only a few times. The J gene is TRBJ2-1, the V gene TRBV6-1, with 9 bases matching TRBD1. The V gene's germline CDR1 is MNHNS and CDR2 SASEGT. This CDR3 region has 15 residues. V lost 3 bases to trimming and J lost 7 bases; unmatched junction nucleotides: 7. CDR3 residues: CASSEPGQGTNEQFF. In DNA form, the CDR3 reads TGTGCCAGCAGTGAGCCGGGACAGGGAACGAATGAGCAGTTCTTC.

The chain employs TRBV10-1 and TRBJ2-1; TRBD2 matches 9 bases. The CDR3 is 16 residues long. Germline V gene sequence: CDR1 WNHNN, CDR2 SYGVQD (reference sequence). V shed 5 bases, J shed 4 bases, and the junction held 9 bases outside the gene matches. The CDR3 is CASSPSREGTYNEQFF. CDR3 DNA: TGCGCCAGCAGTCCCTCGCGGGAGGGAACTTACAATGAGCAGTTCTTC.

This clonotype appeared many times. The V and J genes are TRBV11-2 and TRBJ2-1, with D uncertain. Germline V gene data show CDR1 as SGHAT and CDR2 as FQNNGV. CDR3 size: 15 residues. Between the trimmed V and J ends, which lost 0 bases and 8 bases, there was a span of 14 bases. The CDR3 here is CASSLDHMSTDEQFF. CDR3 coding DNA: TGTGCCAGCAGCTTAGATCATATGTCGACCGATGAGCAGTTCTTC. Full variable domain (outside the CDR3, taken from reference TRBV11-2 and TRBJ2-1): EAGVAQSPRYKIIEKRQSVAFWCNPISGHATLYWYQQILGQGPKLLIQFQNNGVVDDSQLPKDRFSAERLKGVDSTLKIQPAKLEDSAVYLCASSLDHMSTDEQFFGPGTRLTVL.

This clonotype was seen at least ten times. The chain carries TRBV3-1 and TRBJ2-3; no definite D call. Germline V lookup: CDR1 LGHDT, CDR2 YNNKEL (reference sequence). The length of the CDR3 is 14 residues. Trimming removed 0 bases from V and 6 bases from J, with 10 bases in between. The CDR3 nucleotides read TGTGCCAGCAGCCAAGATGCCCTCGGGGATACGCAGTATTTT. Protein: CASSQDALGDTQYF.

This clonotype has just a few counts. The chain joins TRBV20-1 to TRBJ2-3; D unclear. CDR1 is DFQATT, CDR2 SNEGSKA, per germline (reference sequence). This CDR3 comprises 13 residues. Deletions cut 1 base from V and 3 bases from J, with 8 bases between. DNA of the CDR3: TGCAGTGCTAGAGTCGGAGAGACAGATACGCAGTATTTT. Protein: CSARVGETDTQYF.

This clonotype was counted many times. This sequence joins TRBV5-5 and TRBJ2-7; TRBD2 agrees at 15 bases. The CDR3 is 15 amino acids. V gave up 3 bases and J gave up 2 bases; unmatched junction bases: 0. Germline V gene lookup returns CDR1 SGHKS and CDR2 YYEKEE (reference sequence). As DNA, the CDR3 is TGTGCCAGCAGCTGGACTAGCGGGAGGGCCTACGAGCAGTACTTC. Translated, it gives CASSWTSGRAYEQYF. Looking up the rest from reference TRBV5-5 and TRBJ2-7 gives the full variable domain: DAGVTQSPTHLIKTRGQQVTLRCSPISGHKSVSWYQQVLGQGPQFIFQYYEKEERGRGNFPDRFSARQFPNYSSELNVNALLLGDSALYLCASSWTSGRAYEQYFGPGTRLTVT.

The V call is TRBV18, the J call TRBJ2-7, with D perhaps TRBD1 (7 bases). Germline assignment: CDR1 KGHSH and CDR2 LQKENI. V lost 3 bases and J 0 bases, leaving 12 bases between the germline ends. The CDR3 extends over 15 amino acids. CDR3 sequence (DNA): TGTGCCAGCTCACCGGGCAGGGGGGCCTCCTACGAGCAGTACTTC. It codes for CASSPGRGASYEQYF.

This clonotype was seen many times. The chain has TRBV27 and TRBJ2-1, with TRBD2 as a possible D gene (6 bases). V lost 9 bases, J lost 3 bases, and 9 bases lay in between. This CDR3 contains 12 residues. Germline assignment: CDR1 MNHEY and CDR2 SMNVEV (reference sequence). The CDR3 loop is CASRTNYNEQFF. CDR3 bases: TGTGCCAGTCGGACTAACTACAATGAGCAGTTCTTC.

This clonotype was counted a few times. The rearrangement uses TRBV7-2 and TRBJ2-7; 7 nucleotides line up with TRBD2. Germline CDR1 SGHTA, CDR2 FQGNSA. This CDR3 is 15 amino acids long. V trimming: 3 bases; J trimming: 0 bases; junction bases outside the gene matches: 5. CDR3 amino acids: CASSLTSYSSYEQYF. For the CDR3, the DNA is TGTGCCAGCAGCTTGACTAGCTACAGCTCCTACGAGCAGTACTTC.

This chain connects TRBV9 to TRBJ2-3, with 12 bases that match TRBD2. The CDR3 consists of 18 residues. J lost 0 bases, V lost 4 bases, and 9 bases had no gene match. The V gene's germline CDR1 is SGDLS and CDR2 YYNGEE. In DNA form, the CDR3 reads TGTGCCAGCAGCACCCGGACTAGCGGGACAACTAGCACAGATACGCAGTATTTT. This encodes CASSTRTSGTTSTDTQYF.

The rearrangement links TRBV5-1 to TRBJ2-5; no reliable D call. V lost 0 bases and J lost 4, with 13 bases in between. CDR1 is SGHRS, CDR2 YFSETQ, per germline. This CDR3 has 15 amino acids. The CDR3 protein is CASSLVPGQGETQYF. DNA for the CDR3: TGCGCCAGCAGCTTGGTTCCAGGTCAAGGAGAGACCCAGTACTTC.

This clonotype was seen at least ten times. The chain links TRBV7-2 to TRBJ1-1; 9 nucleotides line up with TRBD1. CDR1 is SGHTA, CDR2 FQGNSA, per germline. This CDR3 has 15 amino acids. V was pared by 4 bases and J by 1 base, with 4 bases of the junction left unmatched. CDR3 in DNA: TGTGCCAGCAGCTCAAAACAGGGGGCGAACACTGAAGCTTTCTTT. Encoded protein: CASSSKQGANTEAFF. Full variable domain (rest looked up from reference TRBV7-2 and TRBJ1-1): GAGVSQSPSNKVTEKGKDVELRCDPISGHTALYWYRQSLGQGLEFLIYFQGNSAPDKSGLPSDRFSAERTGGSVSTLTIQRTQQEDSAVYLCASSSKQGANTEAFFGQGTRLTVV.